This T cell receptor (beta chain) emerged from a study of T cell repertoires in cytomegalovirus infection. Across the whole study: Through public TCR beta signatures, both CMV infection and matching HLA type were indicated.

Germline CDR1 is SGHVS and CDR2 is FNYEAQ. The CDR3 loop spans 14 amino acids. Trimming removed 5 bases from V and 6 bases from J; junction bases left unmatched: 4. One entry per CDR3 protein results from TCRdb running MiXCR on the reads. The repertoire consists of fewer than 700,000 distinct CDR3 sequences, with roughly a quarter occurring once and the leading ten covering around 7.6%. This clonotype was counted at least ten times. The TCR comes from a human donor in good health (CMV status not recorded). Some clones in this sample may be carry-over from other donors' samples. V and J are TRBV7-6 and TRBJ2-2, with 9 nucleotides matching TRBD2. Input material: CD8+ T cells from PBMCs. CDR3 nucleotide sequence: TGTGCCAGCAGCCCGGGGACTAGCCCCGGGGAGCTGTTTTTT. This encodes CASSPGTSPGELFF.